Reported below is one T cell receptor (beta chain). Antigen specificity is unknown. Preparation of the bulk TCR libraries relied on previously described methods and listed TCR primers. TCRdb re-called the PCR reads through MiXCR, storing one row per CDR3 protein. Altogether 550,000 to 750,000 distinct CDR3 sequences are present, 15% to 20% being singletons, with the ten largest covering roughly 0.9%. CDR1 and CDR2 (germline): MNHEY, SMNVEV (reference sequence). With V trimmed by 1 base and J by 5 bases, 7 bases remained unmatched. CDR3 size: 17 residues. The CD8+CD4-CCR7+CD45RA+ phenotype defined the sorted naive CD8 T cells. These data are taken from a study of molecular identifiers for immune sequencing clone quantification. The study's findings and limits: A shared barcode on identical TCR molecules could lead to underestimated sizes for highly expanded clones. In naive cells, under 1% of molecules belonged to clones above 20 RNA copies, against over 98% in effector cells.

The specimen sequenced was naive CD8+ T cells from blood, with Jurkat cell RNA spiked in. The subset was: FACS-sorted CD8+CD4-CCR7+CD45RA+ naive T cells. The chain carries TRBV27 and TRBJ2-3; 12 positions agree with TRBD2. The origin of this receptor is a human donor in good health. Some libraries in this study had Jurkat cell RNA spiked in. The CDR3 DNA is TGTGCCAGCAGTTTATTGGTTCTAGCGGGAGGGGTAGATACGCAGTATTTT. Protein sequence: CASSLLVLAGGVDTQYF.